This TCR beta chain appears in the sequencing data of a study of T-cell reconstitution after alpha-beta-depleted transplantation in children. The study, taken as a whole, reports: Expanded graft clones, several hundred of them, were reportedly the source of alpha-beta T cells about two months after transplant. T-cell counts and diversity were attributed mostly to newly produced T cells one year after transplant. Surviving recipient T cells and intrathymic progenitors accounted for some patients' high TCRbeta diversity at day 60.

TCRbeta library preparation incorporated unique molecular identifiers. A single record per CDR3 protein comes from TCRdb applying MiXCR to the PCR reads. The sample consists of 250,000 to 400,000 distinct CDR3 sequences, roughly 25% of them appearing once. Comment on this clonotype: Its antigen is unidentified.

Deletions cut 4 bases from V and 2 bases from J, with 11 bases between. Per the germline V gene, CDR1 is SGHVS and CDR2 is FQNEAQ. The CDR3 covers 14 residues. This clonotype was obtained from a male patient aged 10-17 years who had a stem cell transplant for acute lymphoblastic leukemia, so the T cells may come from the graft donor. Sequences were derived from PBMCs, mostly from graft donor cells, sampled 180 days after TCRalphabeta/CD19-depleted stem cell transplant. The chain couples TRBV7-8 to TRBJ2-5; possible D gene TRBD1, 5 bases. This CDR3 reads CASSSTVWQETQYF. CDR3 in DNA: TGTGCCAGCAGCTCGACAGTTTGGCAAGAGACCCAGTACTTC.